This T cell receptor (beta chain) originates from a study of blood T cell repertoires in COVID-19. Study at large: COVID-19 samples from acute and convalescent phases originated in the United States, Italy and Spain. In each case, the material was cDNA or gDNA derived from T cells, B-cell-depleted T cells, or PBMCs.

Trimming cost V 4 bases and J 8 bases, with 11 bases left between them. Germline assignment: CDR1 MNHNY and CDR2 SVGAGI (reference sequence). This CDR3 has 13 amino acids. TCRdb's copy holds only in-frame clones and misses some; the assay was immunoSEQ multiplex PCR. The data hold some 96,000 clones, with roughly 87% observed a single time. Sequencing was performed on peripheral blood. This clonotype was sampled from a man aged 30-40 years in a cohort sampled during active COVID-19. This chain links TRBV6-6 with TRBJ2-2, with unresolved D. The CDR3 region is CASSSRVEGELFF. CDR3 coding DNA: TGTGCCAGCAGTTCCCGTGTGGAGGGGGAGCTGTTTTTT.